Each of the 9 T cell receptor beta chains below was sequenced from the same sample in a study of T-cell memory formation after mild COVID-19. TCRdb reprocessed the 5' RACE reads with MiXCR, giving one entry per CDR3 protein. This sample has over 300,000 distinct CDR3 sequences; around 20% occur once, and the top ten carry 20% to 25%. The sequenced material came from PBMCs or a T cell subset sorted from them (not recorded which). The receptor source for this set is a man aged 18 to 35 who had mild COVID-19 (a few samples of this study predate the infection). Cell type and time point are not known.

This clonotype came up a few times. The chain links TRBV7-2 to TRBJ2-5, with D perhaps matching TRBD2 (6 bases). The germline V gene encodes CDR1 SGHTA and CDR2 FQGNSA. This CDR3 comprises 13 residues. V lost 3 bases, J lost 7 bases, and 12 bases lay in between. In nucleotides, the CDR3 is TGTGCCAGCAGCTTCCCCGGGACTGGGACCCAGTACTTC. Residues: CASSFPGTGTQYF.

This clonotype was counted many times. J is TRBJ2-1 and V is TRBV2; 11 bases match TRBD2. The V gene end was trimmed by 6 bases and the J gene end by 12 bases; junction bases not matched to a gene: 4. The CDR3 extends over 12 amino acids. Germline V gene lookup returns CDR1 SNHLY and CDR2 FYNNEI. The CDR3 DNA follows: TGTGCCAGCAGGGCTAGCGGGGGGTCGCAGTTCTTC. This encodes CASRASGGSQFF. Looking up the rest from reference TRBV2 and TRBJ2-1 gives the full variable domain: EPEVTQTPSHQVTQMGQEVILRCVPISNHLYFYWYRQILGQKVEFLVSFYNNEISEKSEIFDDQFSVERPDGSNFTLKIRSTKLEDSAMYFCASRASGGSQFFGPGTRLTVL.

The chain uses TRBV20-1 and TRBJ2-7; D is unresolved. This CDR3 has 10 amino acids. CDR1 and CDR2 from the germline V gene are DFQATT and SNEGSKA (reference sequence). Trimming left V 3 bases short and J 3 bases short, with 3 bases between. The CDR3: CSASFYEQYF. The CDR3 region has the DNA TGCAGTGCTAGCTTCTACGAGCAGTACTTC.

This clonotype has more than one count but fewer than ten. The rearrangement uses TRBV20-1 and TRBJ2-7; D is ambiguous. Trimming stripped 4 bases from V and 6 bases from J, with 10 bases between. The CDR3 is made up of 11 amino acids. Germline V gene sequence: CDR1 DFQATT, CDR2 SNEGSKA (reference sequence). CDR3 region: CSAMWIAEQYV. As DNA, the CDR3 is TGCAGTGCTATGTGGATAGCCGAGCAGTACGTC.

V usage is TRBV4-3 and J usage is TRBJ2-3, with 12 positions matching TRBD2. Germline lookup yields CDR1 LGHNA and CDR2 YSLEER. The CDR3 length is 19 residues. With V trimmed by 0 bases and J by 2 bases, 9 bases remained unmatched. The CDR3 loop reads CASSQDILLAGGITDTQYF. The CDR3 nucleotides are TGCGCCAGCAGCCAAGATATTCTCCTAGCGGGGGGGATCACAGATACGCAGTATTTT.

This clonotype was seen a handful of times. The chain combines TRBV29-1 with TRBJ1-2; D gene unclear. The germline V and J ends were trimmed by 0 bases and 8 bases, with 10 bases remaining between them. CDR1 is SQVTM, CDR2 ANQGSEA, per germline. This CDR3 contains 12 residues. The CDR3 protein is CSVEEGAGGYTF. CDR3 nucleotide sequence: TGCAGCGTTGAAGAGGGAGCTGGGGGCTACACCTTC.

This clonotype has more than one count but fewer than ten. The rearrangement uses TRBV7-2 and TRBJ2-5; D is unclear. The CDR3 totals 15 residues. Deletions cut 1 base from V and 4 bases from J, with 13 bases between. CDR1 is SGHTA, CDR2 FQGNSA, per germline. Written as DNA, the CDR3 is TGTGCCAGCAGCTTAGTTATGAAAGATGGAGAGACCCAGTACTTC. Translating gives CASSLVMKDGETQYF.

This clonotype was counted at least ten times. The chain employs TRBV5-1 and TRBJ2-1; D unclear. Germline V CDR1 and CDR2: SGHRS, YFSETQ. This CDR3 is built from 12 residues. V shed 0 bases and J shed 5 bases, with 3 bases lying between them. CDR3 in amino acids: CASSLGHNEQFF. In DNA form, the CDR3 reads TGCGCCAGCAGCTTGGGCCACAATGAGCAGTTCTTC.

This clonotype was seen a handful of times. The V gene is TRBV20-1, the J gene TRBJ2-3; D gene uncertain. Germline values: CDR1 DFQATT, CDR2 SNEGSKA (reference sequence). V shed 7 bases and J shed 0 bases, with 8 bases lying between them. There are 12 residues in the CDR3. CDR3 DNA sequence: TGCAGTGACTGGGCGAGCACAGATACGCAGTATTTT. It translates to CSDWASTDTQYF.